Following are 9 T cell receptor beta chains from one sample sequenced in a study of blood T cells in healthy people across ages. A second PCR, run for roughly 7 to 12 cycles, used a sample-barcoded 5' primer plus a J-beta primer mix. TCRdb fed the 5' RACE reads into MiXCR, producing one record per CDR3 protein. This sample yields about 1,500,000 distinct CDR3 sequences, of which about 43% are seen a single time; 7.9% belongs to the top ten. Sequencing was done on a sample of blood. All receptors come from a young woman in good health.

This clonotype came up once. The chain has TRBV5-1 and TRBJ2-4; 9 bases map to TRBD1. The CDR3 sequence is 16 residues long. V shed 4 bases, J shed 5 bases, and the junction held 10 bases outside the gene matches. Germline V gene sequence: CDR1 SGHRS, CDR2 YFSETQ. The CDR3 coding sequence is TGCGCCAGCAGCCGACTCCCGGGACAGGGAGAAAACATTCAGTACTTC. Encoded protein: CASSRLPGQGENIQYF.

Only a few counts were recorded for this clonotype. V gene TRBV3-1 combines with J gene TRBJ2-7; D is undetermined. This CDR3 is 15 amino acids long. With 0 bases removed from V and 8 bases from J, the gap between germline ends came to 17 bases. Germline V gene lookup returns CDR1 LGHDT and CDR2 YNNKEL (reference sequence). CDR3 sequence reads: CASSQDLSASRQQYF. For the CDR3, the DNA is TGTGCCAGCAGCCAAGATCTATCTGCCTCGAGGCAGCAGTACTTC.

The chain couples TRBV5-1 to TRBJ2-3; 9 bases map to TRBD2. The CDR3 totals 18 residues. The J segment lost 0 bases and the V segment lost 0 bases, leaving 8 bases of the junction unmatched. Germline V gene data show CDR1 as SGHRS and CDR2 as YFSETQ. Written as DNA, the CDR3 is TGCGCCAGCAGCTTGGTGGCTAGCGGGGACCCTAGCACAGATACGCAGTATTTT. Amino acid sequence: CASSLVASGDPSTDTQYF.

This chain joins TRBV3-1 and TRBJ2-2; 12 bases are shared with TRBD2. The CDR3 extends over 20 amino acids. V trimming: 3 bases; J trimming: 7 bases; junction bases outside the gene matches: 18. Germline V gives CDR1 LGHDT, CDR2 YNNKEL (reference sequence). CDR3 sequence reads: CASSQASGGDYVRKDGELFF. CDR3 sequence (DNA): TGTGCCAGCAGCCAGGCTAGCGGGGGGGATTACGTACGGAAGGACGGGGAGCTGTTTTTT.

This chain uses TRBV3-1 with TRBJ1-2; possibly TRBD1 for D (5 bases). Trimming shortened V by 3 bases and J by 6 bases, and 11 bases separated the two germline ends. Germline V lookup: CDR1 LGHDT, CDR2 YNNKEL (reference sequence). The CDR3 length is 13 residues. The CDR3 nucleotides read TGTGCCAGCAGCCACCAGGGTAGGGATGGCTACACCTTC. Translated: CASSHQGRDGYTF.

This clonotype was seen more than once but under ten times. The gene calls are TRBV6-1 and TRBJ1-2; 9 positions match TRBD1. The CDR3 length is 14 residues. CDR1 is MNHNS and CDR2 is SASEGT in the germline V gene. Trimming took 7 bases from V and 4 from J; bases not matched to a gene: 7. The CDR3 sequence is CASIPGQGVYGYTF. The CDR3 coding sequence is TGTGCCAGCATCCCGGGACAGGGTGTCTATGGCTACACCTTC.

Comments on this clonotype: One junction end does not reproduce the germline sequence, and a read error may be involved. The rearrangement links TRBV25-1 to TRBJ2-3; D gene unclear. The CDR3 is 18 residues long. Germline loops: CDR1 MGHDK, CDR2 SYGVNS. CDR3 bases: TGTACCAGCAGTGAATATTTTCCCCCAGCAGTGAACAAAGATACGCAGTATTTT. Encoded protein: CTSSEYFPPAVNKDTQYF.

The CDR3 DNA reads TGTGCCAGCAGTTTGGCAGGGGGCGCCCCCGGGGAGCTGTTTTTT. This gives the protein CASSLAGGAPGELFF. The V call is TRBV27, the J call TRBJ2-2; 8 positions agree with TRBD1. CDR1 MNHEY and CDR2 SMNVEV come from the germline V gene (reference sequence). V was clipped by 3 bases and J by 6 bases; unmatched bases: 6. The CDR3 has 15 amino acids.

J is TRBJ2-7 and V is TRBV14; 7 bases are shared with TRBD2. The CDR3 has 16 amino acids. V lost 4 bases and J lost 10; bases outside the gene matches: 19. The germline V gene encodes CDR1 SGHDN and CDR2 FVKESK. Here the CDR3 DNA reads TGTGCCAGCAGCCGGCCCAGCGGGGTTGGTTCAGGTACCCAGTACTTC. Translated, it gives CASSRPSGVGSGTQYF.